In this sample, the clone carrying this T cell receptor beta chain turned up a few times. Per the original methods: Reference gene primers were amplified, and this amplification served to estimate nucleated cell counts. TCRdb keeps only in-frame clones here, not all; method: immunoSEQ multiplex PCR. The V and J calls and clone size are taken from that table; D and trimming were inferred from the DNA. The data show 200,000 to 250,000 clones, around 86% seen once. The data derive from a study of blood T cell repertoires in COVID-19. At the level of the study: The United States, Italy and Spain provided the acute and convalescent COVID-19 samples.

This clonotype originated in a man aged 30 to 45 who had recovered from COVID-19. Sequences were obtained from peripheral blood.

The chain's CDR3 is CASSVDVGVSYNEQFF. The DNA for the CDR3 is TGTGCCAGCAGCGTAGATGTCGGGGTATCCTACAATGAGCAGTTCTTC. The rearrangement joins TRBV9 to TRBJ2-1; TRBD2 might be the D (5 bases). The CDR3 covers 16 residues. Germline V lookup: CDR1 SGDLS, CDR2 YYNGEE. Trimming stripped 0 bases from V and 1 base from J, with 11 bases between.